This TCR beta chain was captured by sequencing in a study of CD8 T cells in Susac syndrome. Trimming cost V 6 bases and J 8 bases; bases outside gene matches: 9. The CDR3 extends over 14 amino acids. Sequencing targeted TCR beta in T cells from blood (CD8+ and CD4+). Negative isolation was applied to CD8+ and CD4+ T cells, and FACS enrichment was applied to TEMRA cells. After extraction with the RNeasy kit, about 0.45 to 1 ug of the RNA was reverse transcribed using random hexamers. TCRdb redid the calling of the immunoSEQ multiplex PCR reads with MiXCR, one entry per CDR3 protein. The table shows about 440,000 distinct CDR3 sequences, with 85% to 90% occurring only once.

The chain combines TRBV12-3 or TRBV12-4 with TRBJ1-4; TRBD1 matches at 7 bases. This clonotype was obtained from a human donor with multiple sclerosis. The sequenced sample was CD8+ T cells from PBMCs. CDR3 residues: CASRAGTAQEKLFF. DNA of the CDR3: TGTGCCAGCAGAGCCGGGACAGCCCAGGAAAAACTGTTTTTT.